These T cell receptor beta chains were read from a single sample in a study of cytomegalovirus exposure and HLA in healthy donors. Sequenced by immunoSEQ multiplex PCR; TCRdb stores in-frame clones only, minus some. The profile shows about 160,000 clones, approximately 70% of them singletons. Material for sequencing was PBMCs. The receptors originated from a man aged 18 to 35 in good health and CMV-seropositive. The CDR3 runs from the conserved cysteine through the conserved F or W. Expanded clones get a size class; other rows say once, few or many, or leave the size out.

size: once
V: TRBV6-6
CDR3: CASSPDRTNSPLHF

size: once
V: TRBV7-9
CDR3: CASSLGSMSSYTF

size: -
V: TRBV19
CDR3: CASVQSYYSNQPQHF

size: few
V: TRBV7-3
CDR3: CASSFGTGVGNTIYF

size: few
V: TRBV5-1
CDR3: CASSPRASGRVHNEQFF

size: -
V: TRBV18
CDR3: CASSPIPDRFNYGYTF

size: few
V: TRBV5-1
CDR3: CASSLGGADRPEGYTF

size: -
V: TRBV7-8
CDR3: CASNSGGSAYNSPLHF

size: -
V: TRBV6-1
CDR3: CASSGGLAGKDTQYF

size: -
V: TRBV7-2
CDR3: CATPVAPGTGELFF

size: few
V: TRBV4-1
CDR3: CASSQEIKPDTQYF

size: -
V: TRBV29-1
CDR3: CSVEDLDRARTDTQYF

size: -
V: TRBV14
CDR3: CASSQGRQGFTEKLFF

size: -
V: TRBV11-2
CDR3: CASSPRARAGANVLTF

size: -
V: TRBV7-9
CDR3: CASSLGRADHEKLFF

size: -
V: TRBV5-6
CDR3: CASSLGTGGDEAFF